This TCR beta chain was retrieved from a study of blood T cell repertoires in COVID-19. Overall study: COVID-19 samples, acute and convalescent, were from the United States, Italy and Spain.

Method: immunoSEQ multiplex PCR; TCRdb's copy keeps in-frame clones and lacks some. The table lists fewer than 200,000 clones, 86% of them singletons. CDR3 length equals 11 residues. V was cut by 9 bases and J by 8 bases, with 10 bases left in between. Looked up from germline, CDR1 is MNHEY and CDR2 is SVGAGI. The sequenced sample consisted of peripheral blood. The V call is TRBV6-5, the J call TRBJ1-4; the D gene is possibly TRBD1 (6 bases). The sequence came from a man in his 70s with active or convalescent COVID-19. The CDR3 region is CASQGLEKLFF. CDR3 sequence (DNA): TGTGCCAGTCAGGGGTTAGAAAAACTGTTTTTT.